A selection of T cell receptor beta chains follows, all from one sample in a study of glioma-infiltrating T cells. TCRdb fed the multiplex PCR reads into MiXCR, producing one record per CDR3 protein. The sample has approximately 90,000 distinct CDR3 sequences, about 25% seen once. The specimen was glioma tissue, nonneoplastic brain tissue, or PBMCs (not recorded which). The receptors come from a human donor with low-grade glioma or glioblastoma, undergoing nonglioma brain surgery, or in good health (not recorded which). Each CDR3 is given with its conserved first and last residue. The D gene is left open where the match is weak. The listing skips clone size in some rows; elsewhere it reads once, few, many or a size class.

clone_size: -
d_call: TRBD1
v_call: TRBV20-1
j_call: TRBJ1-3
cdr3_nt: TGCAGTGCCGGCAGGGGACAGGGTATTGGAAACACCATATATTTT
cdr3_aa: CSAGRGQGIGNTIYF

clone_size: many
d_call: -
v_call: TRBV6-2/TRBV6-3
j_call: TRBJ1-2
cdr3_nt: TGTGCCAGCGGAGACAACAGGTTAAACTATGGCTACACCTTC
cdr3_aa: CASGDNRLNYGYTF

clone_size: many
d_call: -
v_call: TRBV20-1
j_call: TRBJ1-2
cdr3_nt: TGCAGTGCTAGAGATCGGGTCTCTAACTATGGCTACACCTTC
cdr3_aa: CSARDRVSNYGYTF

clone_size: few
d_call: -
v_call: TRBV18
j_call: TRBJ2-7
cdr3_nt: TGTGCCAGCTCACCAGCTTACGGCTACGAGCAGTACTTC
cdr3_aa: CASSPAYGYEQYF

clone_size: -
d_call: -
v_call: TRBV3-1
j_call: TRBJ2-1
cdr3_nt: TGTGCCAGCAGCCTCACGGAAGCCTTGAATGAGCAGTTCTTC
cdr3_aa: CASSLTEALNEQFF

clone_size: -
d_call: TRBD1
v_call: TRBV18
j_call: TRBJ1-2
cdr3_nt: TGTGCCAGCTCACCGAGGCTCGACAGGGGGTATGGCTACACCTTC
cdr3_aa: CASSPRLDRGYGYTF

clone_size: many
d_call: -
v_call: TRBV7-2
j_call: TRBJ2-3
cdr3_nt: TGTGCCAGCAGCTTAGATACGGTGTCTAATACGCAGTATTTT
cdr3_aa: CASSLDTVSNTQYF

clone_size: many
d_call: -
v_call: TRBV11-2
j_call: TRBJ2-3
cdr3_nt: TGTGCCAGCAGCCCCCTGCGCGATACGCAGTATTTT
cdr3_aa: CASSPLRDTQYF

clone_size: many
d_call: -
v_call: TRBV7-8
j_call: TRBJ1-5
cdr3_nt: TGTGCCAGCAGCTTATCGGTTGGTTATAGCAATCAGCCCCAGCATTTT
cdr3_aa: CASSLSVGYSNQPQHF

clone_size: many
d_call: TRBD2
v_call: TRBV12-3/TRBV12-4
j_call: TRBJ2-3
cdr3_nt: TGTGCCAGCAGTCCGCGGACTAGCGGGTTGCGAGTGAATACGCAGTATTTT
cdr3_aa: CASSPRTSGLRVNTQYF

clone_size: many
d_call: -
v_call: TRBV3-1
j_call: TRBJ1-1
cdr3_nt: TGTGCCAGCAGCCGGACAGACACTGAAGCTTTCTTT
cdr3_aa: CASSRTDTEAFF

clone_size: many
d_call: TRBD2
v_call: TRBV20-1
j_call: TRBJ2-5
cdr3_nt: TGCAGTGCTAGCGGGGGGGTGGTAGAGACCCAGTACTTC
cdr3_aa: CSASGGVVETQYF

clone_size: -
d_call: TRBD1
v_call: TRBV5-1
j_call: TRBJ2-7
cdr3_nt: TGCGCCAGCACCCCTTCTTGGGACAGGGCCCACGAGCAGTACTTC
cdr3_aa: CASTPSWDRAHEQYF

clone_size: many
d_call: TRBD1
v_call: TRBV7-9
j_call: TRBJ1-2
cdr3_nt: TGTGCCAGCAGCGACGACAGGGGGAACTATGGCTACACCTTC
cdr3_aa: CASSDDRGNYGYTF

clone_size: few
d_call: -
v_call: TRBV5-4
j_call: TRBJ2-1
cdr3_nt: TGTGCCAGCAGCCCAGGGGACCGGATAAACAATGAGCAGTTCTTC
cdr3_aa: CASSPGDRINNEQFF

clone_size: many
d_call: -
v_call: TRBV7-9
j_call: TRBJ2-7
cdr3_nt: TGTGCCAGCAACAACGGGGTCGACGAGCAGTACTTC
cdr3_aa: CASNNGVDEQYF

clone_size: few
d_call: -
v_call: TRBV4-1
j_call: TRBJ2-1
cdr3_nt: TGCGCCAGCAGCCAAGCACCGACAGTTAGCTCCTACAATGAGCAGTTCTTC
cdr3_aa: CASSQAPTVSSYNEQFF

clone_size: few
d_call: -
v_call: TRBV19
j_call: TRBJ1-5
cdr3_nt: TGTGCCAGTAGGGCCACCATAAGGAATCAGCCCCAGCATTTT
cdr3_aa: CASRATIRNQPQHF

clone_size: -
d_call: TRBD2
v_call: TRBV3-1
j_call: TRBJ2-7
cdr3_nt: TGTGCCAGCAGCCAAGTGAATAGCGGGAGTAGGAACGAGCAGTACTTC
cdr3_aa: CASSQVNSGSRNEQYF

clone_size: many
d_call: TRBD1
v_call: TRBV6-1
j_call: TRBJ2-1
cdr3_nt: TGTGCCAGCAGTCCGGACAGGGTAACCTACAATGAGCAGTTCTTC
cdr3_aa: CASSPDRVTYNEQFF

clone_size: many
d_call: -
v_call: TRBV3-1
j_call: TRBJ1-1
cdr3_nt: TGTGCCAGCAGCCAGATGAGGAACACTGAAGCTTTCTTT
cdr3_aa: CASSQMRNTEAFF

clone_size: -
d_call: TRBD1
v_call: TRBV19
j_call: TRBJ1-5
cdr3_nt: TGTGCCAGTAGTTTCCTTGGGACAGGGACTTTAAAGCCCCAGCATTTT
cdr3_aa: CASSFLGTGTLKPQHF

clone_size: few
d_call: -
v_call: TRBV24-1
j_call: TRBJ2-1
cdr3_nt: TGTGCCACCAGTGATAGGGGGGGGGGTAGCTCCTACAATGAGCAGTTCTTC
cdr3_aa: CATSDRGGGSSYNEQFF

clone_size: -
d_call: -
v_call: TRBV19
j_call: TRBJ2-2
cdr3_nt: TGTGCCAGTAGCCCCATGGGCAACACCGGGGAGCTGTTTTTT
cdr3_aa: CASSPMGNTGELFF

clone_size: many
d_call: -
v_call: TRBV12-3/TRBV12-4
j_call: TRBJ1-1
cdr3_nt: TGTGCCAGCAGTTTATGGCTGTCAAGCACTGAAGCTTTCTTT
cdr3_aa: CASSLWLSSTEAFF

clone_size: many
d_call: TRBD1
v_call: TRBV6-6
j_call: TRBJ1-5
cdr3_nt: TGTGCCAGCAGTTACTCGGGGGGGACAGGTTACGATAAGGATCAGCCCCAGCATTTT
cdr3_aa: CASSYSGGTGYDKDQPQHF

clone_size: many
d_call: -
v_call: TRBV19
j_call: TRBJ1-5
cdr3_nt: TGTGCCAGTAGTATGGGGGATGGTCAGCCCCAGCATTTT
cdr3_aa: CASSMGDGQPQHF

clone_size: few
d_call: -
v_call: TRBV19
j_call: TRBJ1-2
cdr3_nt: TGTGCCAGTAGTTCAAGCCCGCGGGGAATCTATGGCTACACCTTC
cdr3_aa: CASSSSPRGIYGYTF